The entry below describes one TCR beta chain. Its target is not known. This entry belongs to a study of monozygotic twins with inflammatory bowel disease. Study results and limitations: Among T cells, the various subtypes were not distinguishable.

TCRdb re-analyzed the 5' RACE reads; it lists each CDR3 protein once, without DNA. The sample has 200,000 to 250,000 distinct CDR3 sequences. CDR3 length: 14 residues. Germline CDR1 reads SNHLY; CDR2 reads FYNNEI. The rearrangement links TRBV2 to TRBJ2-7; TCRdb calls TRBD1, which cannot be checked without DNA. Specimen: blood. The source of this sequence is a human donor with ulcerative colitis or Crohn's disease, or a healthy co-twin of an affected twin (not recorded which). The CDR3 protein is CASSRDRSSYEQYF. Filled out from reference TRBV2 and TRBJ2-7, the complete variable domain reads EPEVTQTPSHQVTQMGQEVILRCVPISNHLYFYWYRQILGQKVEFLVSFYNNEISEKSEIFDDQFSVERPDGSNFTLKIRSTKLEDSAMYFCASSRDRSSYEQYFGPGTRLTVT.